The clone carrying this T cell receptor (beta chain) was counted only a few times. Its target is not known. Germline V gene lookup returns CDR1 SGHVS and CDR2 FNYEAQ. The CDR3 totals 14 residues. The ends were cut back, 3 bases at V and 2 bases at J, with 10 bases in the middle. HTBI primers from iRepertoire and Arm-PCR of CDR3 regions yielded the TCR beta libraries. TCRdb called the multiplex PCR reads again in MiXCR, with one record for every CDR3 protein. The profile shows 400,000 to 550,000 distinct CDR3 sequences, about 17% of them singletons. Time point described: newly diagnosed GD, antithyroid drugs for less than 3 months. RNA isolated from PBMCs was used to make the TCR library. This entry is derived from a study of regulatory T cells in long-lasting Graves disease. Whole-study findings and limits: Persistent disease was associated with favored TRBV28 usage and with favored use of TRBJ1-2 and TRBJ2-5.

The same data also contributed to another study, on T cells in Graves' hyperthyroidism and ophthalmopathy. That source notes: Lactation, pregnancy, other autoimmune disease or uncontrolled infection excluded patients.

The material was peripheral blood mononuclear cells (PBMCs), obtained at new diagnosis, from a patient treated with antithyroid drugs. The chain recombines TRBV7-6 with TRBJ2-5; a weak D match, TRBD1 (6 bases). The TCR was taken from a woman in her twenties or thirties with Graves disease. DNA of the CDR3: TGTGCCAGCAGCTTGGGACATATTCAAGAGACCCAGTACTTC. Translation gives CASSLGHIQETQYF.